The source of this T cell receptor (beta chain) is a study of T cells in Graves' hyperthyroidism and ophthalmopathy. RNA transcripts provided the source from which TCR beta CDR3 regions were amplified. HTBI primers drove first-round RT-PCR of the TCR CDR3. Using its own MiXCR run on the multiplex PCR reads, TCRdb lists one record per CDR3 protein. The sample carries around 450,000 distinct CDR3 sequences, 15% to 18% recorded once. The CDR3 has 13 residues. Germline lookup yields CDR1 MNHNS and CDR2 SASEGT. The V gene lost 8 bases and the J gene lost 1 base, with 11 bases spanning the gap. Patients between 18 and 65 years old had hyperthyroidism, newly diagnosed and lasting under 2 months. This clonotype was picked up many times. What it binds is not known. Study observations and caveats: Appearing also in blood were most of the thyroid clonotypes expanded above 0.001.

V and J are TRBV6-1 and TRBJ1-1; D is undetermined. The receptor was isolated from a woman under 30 with Graves' hyperthyroidism. The sequenced sample was blood. The CDR3 DNA sequence: TGTGCCAGCTCCGCGCTCGCGAACACTGAAGCTTTCTTT. Its protein is CASSALANTEAFF.